This is a list of T cell receptor beta chains from one sample in a study of T cell repertoires in ileal Crohn's disease. Method: immunoSEQ multiplex PCR; TCRdb's copy keeps in-frame clones and lacks some. The table includes more than 11,000 clones, nearly 80% detected once. Sequencing input: ileal tissue. All receptors come from an adult with Crohn's disease. The CDR3 runs from the conserved cysteine through the conserved F or W. Each record gives: clone size, D gene, V gene, J gene, CDR3 protein, CDR3 DNA. The D gene is left open where the match is weak. Size is stated for part of the rows, as once, few or many counts, or as a class when the clone is expanded.

>.|.|TRBV18|TRBJ1-3
CASSSLLTGSGNTIYF
TGTGCCAGCTCATCCCTCCTGACAGGCTCTGGAAACACCATATATTTT
>.|TRBD1|TRBV19|TRBJ2-7
CASSPRTGRREQYF
TGTGCCAGTAGTCCCCGGACAGGGCGTCGTGAGCAGTACTTC
>.|TRBD2|TRBV7-2|TRBJ2-5
CASSLRGSGGAETQYF
TGTGCCAGCAGCTTAAGGGGTAGCGGGGGGGCGGAGACCCAGTACTTC
>.|.|TRBV6-1|TRBJ1-1
CASSEALRLNTEAFF
TGTGCCAGCAGTGAAGCGCTTCGGTTGAACACTGAAGCTTTCTTT
>.|TRBD1|TRBV18|TRBJ2-2
CASSPPPDRAGELFF
TGTGCCAGCTCACCACCACCAGACAGGGCCGGGGAGCTGTTTTTT
>.|.|TRBV5-6|TRBJ2-6
CASSLLGARSGANVLTF
TGTGCCAGCAGCTTGTTGGGGGCAAGGTCTGGGGCCAACGTCCTGACTTTC
>few|.|TRBV5-8|TRBJ2-2
CASSLDTVYAGELFF
TGTGCCAGCAGCTTAGACACGGTTTATGCCGGGGAGCTGTTTTTT
>.|TRBD2|TRBV9|TRBJ2-7
CASSRGGSYEQYF
TGTGCCAGCAGCCGGGGGGGGTCCTACGAGCAGTACTTC
>.|.|TRBV14|TRBJ1-6
CASSPGQIPNSPLHF
TGTGCCAGCAGCCCAGGACAGATTCCTAATTCACCCCTCCACTTT
>.|TRBD2|TRBV10-3|TRBJ2-7
CAISEIGTSGGYEQYF
TGTGCCATCAGTGAGATCGGGACTAGCGGGGGATACGAGCAGTACTTC
>.|.|TRBV5-5|TRBJ2-7
CASSSRQELRQYF
TGTGCCAGCAGCTCCCGACAGGAGCTCAGGCAGTACTTC
>once|TRBD1|TRBV5-1|TRBJ1-2
CASSPGQVNGYTF
TGCGCCAGCAGCCCTGGACAGGTTAATGGCTACACCTTC
>.|.|TRBV5-6|TRBJ2-7
CASSLNRYYEQYF
TGTGCCAGCAGCTTAAACAGATATTACGAGCAGTACTTC
>.|TRBD1|TRBV7-2|TRBJ2-1
CASSLVPPGTAYNEQFF
TGTGCCAGCAGCCTAGTGCCCCCCGGGACAGCCTACAATGAGCAGTTCTTC
>.|TRBD1|TRBV7-2|TRBJ1-5
CASSTQTGEGQPQHF
TGTGCCAGCAGCACACAGACAGGGGAGGGACAGCCCCAGCATTTT
>.|TRBD1|TRBV19|TRBJ1-1
CASSTAGTGTEAFF
TGTGCCAGTAGTACCGCCGGGACAGGGACAGAAGCTTTCTTT
>.|.|TRBV5-1|TRBJ2-4
CASSLDGGKNIQYF
TGCGCCAGCAGCTTGGATGGCGGAAAAAACATTCAGTACTTC
>.|TRBD1|TRBV5-1|TRBJ2-4
CASSPPGTGVNIQYF
TGCGCCAGCAGCCCCCCCGGGACAGGGGTAAACATTCAGTACTTC
>.|.|TRBV10-3|TRBJ2-7
CAISDQASQGSYEQYF
TGTGCCATCAGTGACCAGGCCTCACAGGGTTCCTACGAGCAGTACTTC
>once|TRBD2|TRBV4-2|TRBJ2-3
CASSQGNSGGSTDTQYF
TGTGCCAGCAGCCAAGGTAACAGCGGGGGCAGCACAGATACGCAGTATTTT
>.|TRBD1|TRBV2|TRBJ1-1
CASSPGTGCFF
TGTGCCAGCAGCCCCGGGACAGGGTGCTTCTTT
>.|.|TRBV7-8|TRBJ1-1
CASSRQGQENTEAFF
TGTGCCAGCAGTCGTCAAGGACAAGAGAACACTGAAGCTTTCTTT
>once|TRBD2|TRBV7-2|TRBJ2-1
CASSLVASGGDEQFF
TGTGCCAGCAGCTTAGTGGCTAGCGGGGGTGATGAGCAGTTCTTC
>.|.|TRBV7-9|TRBJ1-6
CASSPNTPLHF
TGTGCCAGCAGCCCGAACACACCCCTCCACTTT
>.|TRBD2|TRBV7-2|TRBJ2-2
CASSAGLAGASNTGELFF
TGTGCCAGCAGCGCAGGACTAGCGGGGGCTTCGAACACCGGGGAGCTGTTTTTT
>few|.|TRBV29-1|TRBJ2-1
CSVEITGVYNEQFF
TGCAGCGTTGAAATTACGGGGGTCTACAATGAGCAGTTCTTC
>.|.|TRBV6-1|TRBJ1-5
CASSQVQQPQHF
TGTGCCAGCAGCCAGGTTCAACAGCCCCAGCATTTT
>few|.|TRBV30|TRBJ1-2
CAWEEQAALGGYTF
TGTGCCTGGGAGGAACAGGCTGCCCTGGGGGGCTACACCTTC
>.|.|TRBV4-1|TRBJ1-2
CASSQEWYRFYGYTF
TGCGCCAGCAGCCAAGAGTGGTACAGGTTTTATGGCTACACCTTC
>.|.|TRBV27|TRBJ1-1
CASSSGLGIMNTEAFF
TGTGCCAGCAGTTCAGGGTTGGGGATTATGAACACTGAAGCTTTCTTT
>.|TRBD1|TRBV7-9|TRBJ2-7
CASSRDRGRSDEQYF
TGTGCCAGCAGCCGCGACAGGGGGCGGTCCGACGAGCAGTACTTC
>once|.|TRBV7-2|TRBJ1-3
CASSGGISGNTIYF
TGTGCCAGCAGCGGCGGGATCTCTGGAAACACCATATATTTT